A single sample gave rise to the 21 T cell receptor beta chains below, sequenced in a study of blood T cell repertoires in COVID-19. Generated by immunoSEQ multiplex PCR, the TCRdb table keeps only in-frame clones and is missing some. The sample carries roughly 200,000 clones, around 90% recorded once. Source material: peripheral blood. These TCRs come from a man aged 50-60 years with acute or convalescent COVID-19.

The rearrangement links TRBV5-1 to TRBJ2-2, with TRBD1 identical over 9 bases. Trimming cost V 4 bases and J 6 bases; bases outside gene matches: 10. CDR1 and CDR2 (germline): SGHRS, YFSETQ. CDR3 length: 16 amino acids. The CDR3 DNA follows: TGCGCCAGCAGCGCAGGACAGGGGCTACAGGCCGGGGAGCTGTTTTTT. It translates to CASSAGQGLQAGELFF.

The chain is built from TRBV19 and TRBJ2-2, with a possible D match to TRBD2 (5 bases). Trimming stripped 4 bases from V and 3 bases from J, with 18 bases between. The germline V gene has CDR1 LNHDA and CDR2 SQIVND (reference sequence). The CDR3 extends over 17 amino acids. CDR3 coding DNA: TGTGCCAGTAGTAGGTCGGGAAAGGGAACGGACACCGGGGAGCTGTTTTTT. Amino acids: CASSRSGKGTDTGELFF.

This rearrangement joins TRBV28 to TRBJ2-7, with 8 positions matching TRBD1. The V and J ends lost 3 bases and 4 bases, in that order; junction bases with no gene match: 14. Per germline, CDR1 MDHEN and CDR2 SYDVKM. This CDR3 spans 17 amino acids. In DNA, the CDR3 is TGTGCCAGCAGTTTCGAACCTCCCGGACAGGGAGCGTACGAGCAGTACGTC. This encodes CASSFEPPGQGAYEQYV.

CDR3 sequence: CASSLATGVGYTF. The CDR3 coding sequence is TGTGCCAGCAGCTTAGCTACAGGGGTTGGCTACACCTTC. The chain carries TRBV7-9 and TRBJ1-2; TRBD1 aligns across 7 bases. The V gene's germline CDR1 is SEHNR and CDR2 FQNEAQ (reference sequence). J gave up 7 bases and V 0 bases, and 2 bases lay outside the gene matches. The CDR3 loop spans 13 amino acids.

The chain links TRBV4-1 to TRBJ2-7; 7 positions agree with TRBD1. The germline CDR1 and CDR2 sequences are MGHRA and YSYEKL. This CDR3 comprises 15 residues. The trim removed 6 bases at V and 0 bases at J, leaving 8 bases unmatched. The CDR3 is CASSYGTASSYEQYF. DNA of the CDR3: TGCGCCAGCAGTTACGGGACAGCGAGCTCCTACGAGCAGTACTTC.

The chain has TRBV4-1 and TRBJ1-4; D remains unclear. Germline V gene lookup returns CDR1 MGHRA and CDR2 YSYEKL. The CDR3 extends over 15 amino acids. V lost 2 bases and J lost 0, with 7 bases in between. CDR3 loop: CASSQSLTTNEKLFF. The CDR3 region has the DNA TGCGCCAGCAGCCAATCGCTAACAACTAATGAAAAACTGTTTTTT.

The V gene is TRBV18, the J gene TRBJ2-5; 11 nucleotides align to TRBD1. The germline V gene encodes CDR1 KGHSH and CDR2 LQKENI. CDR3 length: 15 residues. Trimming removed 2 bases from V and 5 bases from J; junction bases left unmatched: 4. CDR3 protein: CASSPGTGGGETQYF. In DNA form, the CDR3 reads TGTGCCAGCTCACCAGGGACAGGGGGAGGCGAGACCCAGTACTTC. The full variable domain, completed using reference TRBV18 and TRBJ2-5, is NAGVMQNPRHLVRRRGQEARLRCSPMKGHSHVYWYRQLPEEGLKFMVYLQKENIIDESGMPKERFSAEFPKEGPSILRIQQVVRGDSAAYFCASSPGTGGGETQYFGPGTRLLVL.

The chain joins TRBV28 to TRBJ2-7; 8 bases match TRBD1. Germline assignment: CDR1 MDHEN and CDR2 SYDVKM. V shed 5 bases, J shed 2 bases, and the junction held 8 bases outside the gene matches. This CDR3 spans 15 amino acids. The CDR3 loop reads CASSTAGTGAYEQYF. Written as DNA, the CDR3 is TGTGCCAGCAGTACCGCCGGGACAGGAGCCTACGAGCAGTACTTC. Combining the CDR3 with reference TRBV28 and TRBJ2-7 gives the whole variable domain DVKVTQSSRYLVKRTGEKVFLECVQDMDHENMFWYRQDPGLGLRLIYFSYDVKMKEKGDIPEGYSVSREKKERFSLILESASTNQTSMYLCASSTAGTGAYEQYFGPGTRLTVT.

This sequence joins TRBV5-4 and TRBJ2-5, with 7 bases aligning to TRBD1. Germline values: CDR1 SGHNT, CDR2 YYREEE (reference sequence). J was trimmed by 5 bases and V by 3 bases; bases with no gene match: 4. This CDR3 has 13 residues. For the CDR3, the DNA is TGTGCCAGCAGCTCCGACAGGGCGGAGACCCAGTACTTC. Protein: CASSSDRAETQYF.

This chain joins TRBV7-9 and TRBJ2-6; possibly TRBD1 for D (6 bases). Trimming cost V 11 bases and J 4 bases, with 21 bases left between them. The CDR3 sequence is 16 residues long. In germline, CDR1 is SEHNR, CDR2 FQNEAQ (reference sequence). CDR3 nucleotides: TGTGCCGCACTCAGGGGTAGAGTTGGAGGGGCCAACGTCCTGACTTTC. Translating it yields CAALRGRVGGANVLTF.

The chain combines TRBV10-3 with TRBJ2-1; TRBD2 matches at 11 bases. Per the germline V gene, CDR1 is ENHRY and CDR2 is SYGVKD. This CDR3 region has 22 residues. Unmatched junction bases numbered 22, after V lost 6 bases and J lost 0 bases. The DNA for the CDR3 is TGTGCCATCAGGGGACAGGGATTAGCGGGAGGGTCCTTACGTTCCTCCTACAATGAGCAGTTCTTC. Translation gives CAIRGQGLAGGSLRSSYNEQFF.

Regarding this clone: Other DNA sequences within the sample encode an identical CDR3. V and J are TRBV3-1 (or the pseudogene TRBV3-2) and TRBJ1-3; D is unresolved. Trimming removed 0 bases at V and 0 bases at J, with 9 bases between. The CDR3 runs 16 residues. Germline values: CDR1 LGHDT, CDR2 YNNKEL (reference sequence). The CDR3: CASSQDRGYSGNTIYF. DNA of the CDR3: TGTGCCAGCAGCCAAGACAGAGGATACTCTGGAAACACCATATATTTT.

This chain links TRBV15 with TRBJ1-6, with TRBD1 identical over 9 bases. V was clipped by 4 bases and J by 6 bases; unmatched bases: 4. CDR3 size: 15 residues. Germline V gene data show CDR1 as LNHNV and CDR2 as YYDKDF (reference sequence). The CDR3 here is CATSTSTGGNSPLHF. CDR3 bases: TGTGCCACCAGCACTTCGACAGGGGGTAATTCACCCCTCCACTTT.

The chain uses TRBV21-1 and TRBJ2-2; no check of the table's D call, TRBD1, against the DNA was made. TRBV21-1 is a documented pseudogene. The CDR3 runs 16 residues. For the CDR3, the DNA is TGTGCCAGCAGCAAAGGGCAGGGGGCGAACACCGGGGAGCTGTTTTTT. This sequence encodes CASSKGQGANTGELFF.

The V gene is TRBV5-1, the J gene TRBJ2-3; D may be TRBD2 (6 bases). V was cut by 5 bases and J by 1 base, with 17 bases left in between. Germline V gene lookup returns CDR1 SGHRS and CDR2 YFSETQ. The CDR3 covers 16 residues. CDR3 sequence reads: CASSSGRRERTDTQYF. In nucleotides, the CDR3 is TGCGCCAGCAGTTCGGGAAGGCGGGAACGCACAGATACGCAGTATTTT.

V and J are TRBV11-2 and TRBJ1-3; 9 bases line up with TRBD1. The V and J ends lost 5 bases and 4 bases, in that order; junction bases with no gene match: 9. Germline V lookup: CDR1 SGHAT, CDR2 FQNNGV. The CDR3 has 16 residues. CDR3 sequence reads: CASSPGTGTRGNTIYF. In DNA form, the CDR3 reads TGTGCCAGCAGCCCTGGGACAGGGACAAGGGGAAACACCATATATTTT.

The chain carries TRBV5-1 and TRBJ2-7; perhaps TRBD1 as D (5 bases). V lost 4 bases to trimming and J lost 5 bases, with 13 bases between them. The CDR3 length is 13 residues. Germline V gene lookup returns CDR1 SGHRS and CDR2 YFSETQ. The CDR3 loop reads CASSHKGIHEQYF. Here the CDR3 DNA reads TGCGCCAGCAGCCACAAGGGGATCCACGAGCAGTACTTC.

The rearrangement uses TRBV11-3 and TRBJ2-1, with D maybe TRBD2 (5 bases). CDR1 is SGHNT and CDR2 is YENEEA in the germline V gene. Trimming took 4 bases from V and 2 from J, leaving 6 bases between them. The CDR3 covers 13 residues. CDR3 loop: CASSSGTYNEQFF. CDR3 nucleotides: TGTGCCAGCAGCTCGGGGACCTACAATGAGCAGTTCTTC.

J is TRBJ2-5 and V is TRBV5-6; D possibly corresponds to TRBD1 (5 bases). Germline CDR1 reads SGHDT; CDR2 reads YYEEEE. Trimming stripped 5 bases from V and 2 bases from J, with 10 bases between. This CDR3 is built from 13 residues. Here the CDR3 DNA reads TGTGCCAGCAGACCAGGGCTACAAGAGACCCAGTACTTC. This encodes CASRPGLQETQYF.

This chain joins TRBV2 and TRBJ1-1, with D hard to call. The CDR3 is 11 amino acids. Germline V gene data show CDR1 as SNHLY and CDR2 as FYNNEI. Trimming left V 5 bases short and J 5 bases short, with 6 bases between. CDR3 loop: CASSFRTEAFF. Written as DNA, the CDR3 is TGTGCCAGCAGTTTTCGGACTGAAGCTTTCTTT. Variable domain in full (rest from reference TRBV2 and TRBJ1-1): EPEVTQTPSHQVTQMGQEVILRCVPISNHLYFYWYRQILGQKVEFLVSFYNNEISEKSEIFDDQFSVERPDGSNFTLKIRSTKLEDSAMYFCASSFRTEAFFGQGTRLTVV.

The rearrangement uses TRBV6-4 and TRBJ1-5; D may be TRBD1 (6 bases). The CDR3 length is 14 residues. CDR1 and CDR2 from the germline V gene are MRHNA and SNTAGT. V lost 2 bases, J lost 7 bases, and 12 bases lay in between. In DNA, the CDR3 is TGTGCCAGCAGTGACAACAGGGTTGTACAGCCCCAGCATTTT. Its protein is CASSDNRVVQPQHF.